Shown below are 16 T cell receptor beta chains from a single sample sequenced in a study of blood T cells in healthy people across ages. Primed by a sample-barcoded 5' primer and a J-beta primer mix, a second PCR proceeded for about 6 to 11 cycles. MiXCR, run by TCRdb on the 5' RACE reads, gives a single entry per CDR3 protein. The sample contains hundreds of thousands of distinct CDR3 sequences, around 31% of which appear only once. Sequencing used blood. The source is a woman at least 80 years old in good health.

The chain has TRBV10-3 and TRBJ1-2; no reliable D call. The CDR3 totals 14 residues. The V gene lost 6 bases and the J gene lost 4 bases, with 15 bases spanning the gap. Germline CDR1 and CDR2: ENHRY and SYGVKD. The CDR3 loop is CAIRETKGTYGYTF. For the CDR3, the DNA is TGTGCCATCAGGGAGACTAAGGGTACCTATGGCTACACCTTC.

CDR3 bases: TGCAGCGTCTTGGAGGGCCGGGGATCACCCCTCCACTTT. This sequence encodes CSVLEGRGSPLHF. V and J are TRBV29-1 and TRBJ1-6; D gene unclear. Germline CDR1 and CDR2: SQVTM and ANQGSEA. V lost 6 bases and J 10 bases, leaving 16 bases between the germline ends. The CDR3 runs 13 residues.

The table lists this clonotype with many counts. The chain couples TRBV5-1 to TRBJ2-1; TRBD2 matches at 7 bases. The length of the CDR3 is 15 residues. V lost 0 bases and J lost 4; bases outside the gene matches: 4. Germline values: CDR1 SGHRS, CDR2 YFSETQ. The CDR3 sequence is CASSLVAGAYNEQFF. CDR3 sequence (DNA): TGCGCCAGCAGCTTGGTGGCGGGAGCGTACAATGAGCAGTTCTTC.

As concerns this clonotype: A much larger clone lies a single base off, so this may be a read error. The conserved phenylalanine or tryptophan normally closing the CDR3 is absent here, so this likely arose from a read error. The chain is built from TRBV15 and TRBJ1-5; 8 nucleotides match TRBD1. CDR3 size: 14 residues. The germline gives CDR1 LNHNV, CDR2 YYDKDF (reference sequence). J lost 3 bases, V lost 4 bases, and 2 bases had no gene match. The CDR3 DNA reads as TGTGCCACCAGCAAGACAGGGGACAATCAGCCCCAGCATGTT. Amino acids: CATSKTGDNQPQHV.

The V gene is TRBV19, the J gene TRBJ1-5, with a weak D call TRBD1 (6 bases). V was clipped by 3 bases and J by 0 bases, with 9 bases between them. The CDR3 runs 15 residues. Per the germline V gene, CDR1 is LNHDA and CDR2 is SQIVND (reference sequence). The DNA of the CDR3 is TGTGCCAGTAGTATTGACAGGAATAGCAATCAGCCCCAGCATTTT. Amino acid sequence: CASSIDRNSNQPQHF.

To note about this clonotype: Just one base apart from a much larger clone, this may be a read error. The chain has TRBV21-1 and TRBJ1-2. TRBV21-1 is annotated as a pseudogene. CDR3 length: 12 residues. The CDR3 DNA sequence: TGTGCCAGCATGAGAGGGTGCTATGGCTACACCTTC. Translation gives CASMRGCYGYTF.

This clonotype came up many times. The rearrangement links TRBV6-5 to TRBJ1-5; a possible D gene is TRBD1 (5 bases). V was cut by 5 bases and J by 2 bases, with 16 bases left in between. Germline V gives CDR1 MNHEY, CDR2 SVGAGI. The CDR3 has 16 amino acids. This CDR3 reads CASSRIGGNGNQPQHF. The CDR3 DNA sequence: TGTGCCAGCAGTCGCATTGGGGGGAACGGCAATCAGCCCCAGCATTTT.

This clonotype was observed once. This rearrangement joins TRBV29-1 to TRBJ2-3; 7 positions agree with TRBD1. The CDR3 is 15 residues long. Germline V gene data show CDR1 as SQVTM and CDR2 as ANQGSEA. V shed 8 bases, J shed 1 base, and the junction held 12 bases outside the gene matches. CDR3 sequence: CSIVPPGQRTDTQYF. The CDR3 bases are TGCAGCATTGTACCACCGGGACAGCGCACAGATACGCAGTATTTT.

This clonotype was found many times. V is TRBV10-3 and J is TRBJ2-7, with D unclear. CDR1 and CDR2 from the germline V gene are ENHRY and SYGVKD. Trimming cost V 7 bases and J 6 bases, with 13 bases left between them. The CDR3 totals 12 residues. The chain's CDR3 is CAITNHPGEQYF. CDR3 nucleotides: TGTGCCATCACAAACCACCCGGGCGAGCAGTACTTC.

Worth noting for this clonotype: This may stem from a read error, because a much larger clone lies one nucleotide away. The J gene is TRBJ1-2, the V gene TRBV6-1, with D possibly being TRBD1 (6 bases). The CDR3 totals 13 residues. V lost 10 bases and J lost 6, with 18 bases in between. Germline CDR1 is MNHNS and CDR2 is SASEGT. CDR3 sequence: CATFNRVRNGYTF. Here the CDR3 DNA reads TGTGCCACCTTCAACAGGGTGAGGAATGGCTACACCTTC.

The chain is built from TRBV20-1 and TRBJ2-1; 8 positions agree with TRBD2. The V gene end was trimmed by 6 bases and the J gene end by 8 bases; junction bases not matched to a gene: 15. The CDR3 contains 15 residues. Germline V CDR1 and CDR2: DFQATT, SNEGSKA (reference sequence). This CDR3 reads CSARAAGGWRDEQFF. Written as DNA, the CDR3 is TGCAGTGCCCGGGCCGCGGGAGGTTGGAGGGATGAGCAGTTCTTC.

Details on this clonotype: A single base separates this from a much larger clone, so it may be a read error. The chain has TRBV6-6 and TRBJ2-1; D is unclear. The CDR3 consists of 13 residues. CDR1 MNHNY and CDR2 SVGAGI come from the germline V gene (reference sequence). Here the CDR3 DNA reads TGTGTCAGCAGTTCCCCGAACGGCAATGAGCAGTTCTTC. It specifies CVSSSPNGNEQFF.

The chain links TRBV5-8 to TRBJ1-1; TRBD1 is a possible D gene (5 bases). This CDR3 comprises 13 residues. With 7 bases removed from V and 6 bases from J, the gap between germline ends came to 16 bases. Germline loops: CDR1 SGHTS, CDR2 YDEGEE. CDR3 DNA sequence: TGTGCCAGCCCAATGGGGGTGTGGGCTGAAGCTTTCTTT. Protein product: CASPMGVWAEAFF.

This clonotype was observed a few times. One end of the junction is discordant with germline, which a read error may explain. This rearrangement joins TRBV11-3 to TRBJ2-5; D possibly corresponds to TRBD1 (6 bases). Near its end, the DNA agrees better with TRBJ2-7, so the J call may be wrong. The V gene's germline CDR1 is SGHNT and CDR2 YENEEA. CDR3 size: 14 residues. CDR3: CANSLGGTTYEQYF. In DNA form, the CDR3 reads TGTGCCAACAGCTTAGGGGGAACGACCTACGAGCAGTACTTC.

This clonotype occurred many times. This chain links TRBV6-6 with TRBJ1-2; maybe TRBD1 (6 bases). The V gene lost 2 bases and the J gene lost 1 base, with 17 bases spanning the gap. The CDR3 extends over 17 amino acids. The germline CDR1 and CDR2 sequences are MNHNY and SVGAGI (reference sequence). The DNA of the CDR3 is TGTGCCAGCAGTTACGCGGGGGGGGCGATGTTTAACTATGGCTACACCTTC. Amino acid sequence: CASSYAGGAMFNYGYTF.

The table lists this clonotype with a few counts. This could be a read error, since a much larger clone is one nucleotide away. The J gene is TRBJ2-5, the V gene TRBV5-1; TRBD2 might be the D (5 bases). V was cut by 4 bases and J by 11 bases, with 21 bases left in between. The CDR3 runs 14 residues. Germline V lookup: CDR1 SGHRS, CDR2 YFSETQ. CDR3 sequence reads: CASSEEWRFNEQYF. CDR3 bases: TGCGCCAGCAGCGAGGAGTGGAGGTTCAATGAGCAGTACTTC.